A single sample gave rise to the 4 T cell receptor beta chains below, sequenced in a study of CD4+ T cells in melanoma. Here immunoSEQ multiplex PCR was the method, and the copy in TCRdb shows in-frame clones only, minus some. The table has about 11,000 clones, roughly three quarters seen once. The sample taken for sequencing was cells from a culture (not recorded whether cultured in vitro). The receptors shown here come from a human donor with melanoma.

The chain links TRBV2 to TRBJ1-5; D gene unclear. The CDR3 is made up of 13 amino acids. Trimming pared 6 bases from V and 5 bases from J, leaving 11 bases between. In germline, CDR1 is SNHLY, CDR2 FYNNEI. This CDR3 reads CASRRWWDQPQHF. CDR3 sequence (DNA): TGTGCCAGCAGGAGGTGGTGGGATCAGCCCCAGCATTTT. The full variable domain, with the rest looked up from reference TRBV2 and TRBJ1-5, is EPEVTQTPSHQVTQMGQEVILRCVPISNHLYFYWYRQILGQKVEFLVSFYNNEISEKSEIFDDQFSVERPDGSNFTLKIRSTKLEDSAMYFCASRRWWDQPQHFGDGTRLSIL.

CDR3 coding DNA: TGTGCCAGCAGTCCGGAGACAGGGATAGTTATCTGGAGCAATGAGCAGTTCTTC. Translating it yields CASSPETGIVIWSNEQFF. This chain joins TRBV2 and TRBJ2-1; 7 positions agree with TRBD1. Germline trimming cut 5 bases from V and 6 bases from J; bases unmatched to any gene: 19. This CDR3 comprises 18 residues. Germline V gives CDR1 SNHLY, CDR2 FYNNEI.

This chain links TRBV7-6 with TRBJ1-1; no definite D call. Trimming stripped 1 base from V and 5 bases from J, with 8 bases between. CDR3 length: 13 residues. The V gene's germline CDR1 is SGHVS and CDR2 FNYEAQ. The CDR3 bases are TGTGCCAGCAGCTTAGGTGGAGTTACTGAAGCTTTCTTT. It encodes CASSLGGVTEAFF.

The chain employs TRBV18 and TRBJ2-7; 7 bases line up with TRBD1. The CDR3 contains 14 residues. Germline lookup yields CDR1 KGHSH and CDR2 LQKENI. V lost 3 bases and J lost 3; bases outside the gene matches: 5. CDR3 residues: CASSPLGQDYEQYF. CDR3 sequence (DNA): TGTGCCAGCTCACCCCTCGGACAGGACTACGAGCAGTACTTC.